Each of the 22 T cell receptor beta chains below was sequenced from the same sample in a study of T cell responses to AZD1222 COVID-19 vaccine. TCRdb's table, derived via immunoSEQ multiplex PCR, lists solely in-frame clones and lacks some. Of 100,000 or so clones listed, 89% are singletons. Specimen: peripheral blood, collected 28 days after the second AZD1222 dose. The receptors originated from an adult who received the AZD1222 COVID-19 vaccine.

The rearrangement uses TRBV5-5 and TRBJ2-5; the D call may be TRBD1 or TRBD2 (5 bases each). Looked up from germline, CDR1 is SGHKS and CDR2 is YYEKEE (reference sequence). The CDR3 is 15 residues long. Trimming removed 0 bases at V and 4 bases at J, with 13 bases between. Written as DNA, the CDR3 is TGTGCCAGCAGCTTGGGGCGGAGTGGGGGAGAGACCCAGTACTTC. Translating it yields CASSLGRSGGETQYF.

The chain employs TRBV27 and TRBJ2-1; 9 bases map to TRBD1. This CDR3 comprises 17 residues. Germline-derived CDR1 and CDR2 are MNHEY and SMNVEV (reference sequence). J was trimmed by 4 bases and V by 2 bases; bases with no gene match: 9. CDR3 nucleotides: TGTGCCAGCAGTTTAGCACCCCGACAGGGGGGATACAATGAGCAGTTCTTC. This sequence encodes CASSLAPRQGGYNEQFF.

J is TRBJ1-5 and V is TRBV7-2, with D perhaps TRBD1 (5 bases). The V end was cut by 3 bases, the J end by 6 bases, with 9 bases between. Germline loops: CDR1 SGHTA, CDR2 FQGNSA. The CDR3 runs 13 residues. The CDR3 DNA sequence: TGTGCCAGCAGCTTGAGGGGAGGTCAGCCCCAGCATTTT. Its protein is CASSLRGGQPQHF.

V and J are TRBV6-2 or TRBV6-3 and TRBJ2-2, with TRBD2 identical over 7 bases. Trimming removed 0 bases from V and 3 bases from J; junction bases left unmatched: 10. CDR1 is MNHEY and CDR2 is SVGEGT in the germline V gene. This CDR3 is 18 amino acids long. CDR3 sequence (DNA): TGTGCCAGCAGTTACTCGAGGGAATGGACTAGTGACACCGGGGAGCTGTTTTTT. This sequence encodes CASSYSREWTSDTGELFF.

This clone was observed a single time. The chain combines TRBV27 with TRBJ2-7; 7 nucleotides align to TRBD1. The CDR3 totals 14 residues. With V trimmed by 4 bases and J by 5 bases, 8 bases remained unmatched. CDR1 and CDR2 from the germline V gene are MNHEY and SMNVEV (reference sequence). CDR3 nucleotide sequence: TGTGCCAGCAGTTCGGGCCTAAGGGGGCACGAGCAGTACTTC. This translates into CASSSGLRGHEQYF.

Of note for this clone: The same CDR3 arises from other DNA sequences in this sample as well. V and J are TRBV18 and TRBJ1-2; 7 positions match TRBD1. Germline CDR1 reads KGHSH; CDR2 reads LQKENI. The CDR3 sequence is 14 residues long. The ends lost 0 bases at V and 5 bases at J; junction bases unmatched: 3. The CDR3 sequence is CASSPPAGGYGYTF. In nucleotides, the CDR3 is TGTGCCAGCTCACCACCTGCAGGGGGTTATGGCTACACCTTC.

This sequence joins TRBV2 and TRBJ2-5, with D possibly being TRBD1 (6 bases). The CDR3 sequence is 15 residues long. In germline, CDR1 is SNHLY, CDR2 FYNNEI. The V end lost 7 bases, the J end lost 1 base, and 16 bases lay between the germline ends. As DNA, the CDR3 is TGTGCCAGCACGCCCCTTAACAGGGCCCAAGAGACCCAGTACTTC. Protein sequence: CASTPLNRAQETQYF. The full variable domain, completed using reference TRBV2 and TRBJ2-5, is EPEVTQTPSHQVTQMGQEVILRCVPISNHLYFYWYRQILGQKVEFLVSFYNNEISEKSEIFDDQFSVERPDGSNFTLKIRSTKLEDSAMYFCASTPLNRAQETQYFGPGTRLLVL.

CDR3 nucleotide sequence: TGTGCCAGCAGCTTAACGCCAGCGAGCACAGATACGCAGTATTTT. Its protein product is CASSLTPASTDTQYF. The V and J genes are TRBV7-3 and TRBJ2-3; D remains unclear. CDR1 and CDR2 (germline): SGHTA, FQGTGA. The length of the CDR3 is 15 residues. The V end lost 0 bases, the J end lost 0 bases, and 7 bases lay between the germline ends.

V gene TRBV5-1 combines with J gene TRBJ2-3; 11 bases map to TRBD2. V lost 0 bases, J lost 1 base, and 13 bases stayed unmatched. The CDR3 extends over 20 amino acids. Looked up from germline, CDR1 is SGHRS and CDR2 is YFSETQ. Here the CDR3 reads CASSLGLAGGAGLGTDTQYF. The CDR3 DNA is TGCGCCAGCAGCTTGGGGCTAGCGGGAGGAGCCGGTTTAGGCACAGATACGCAGTATTTT.

The rearrangement uses TRBV5-1 and TRBJ2-2; the match to TRBD1 covers 7 bases. This CDR3 contains 19 residues. V lost 0 bases to trimming and J lost 4 bases; unmatched junction nucleotides: 15. Germline V gene lookup returns CDR1 SGHRS and CDR2 YFSETQ. CDR3 amino acids: CASSLVEGTASRGTGELFF. The CDR3 nucleotides read TGCGCCAGCAGCTTGGTGGAAGGGACAGCCTCGCGAGGCACCGGGGAGCTGTTTTTT.

The V and J genes are TRBV6-4 and TRBJ2-6; 7 bases fit TRBD1. Germline assignment: CDR1 MRHNA and CDR2 SNTAGT. V was clipped by 6 bases and J by 0 bases; unmatched bases: 11. There are 18 residues in the CDR3. The CDR3 region is CASSITGVRGSGANVLTF. The CDR3 region has the DNA TGTGCCAGCAGCATCACAGGGGTACGAGGCTCTGGGGCCAACGTCCTGACTTTC.

This chain uses TRBV1 with TRBJ2-3; the D call of TRBD2 is as the table states it, not checked on the DNA. TRBV1 is listed as a pseudogene. CDR3 size: 16 residues. The chain's CDR3 is CTSSQFLAAGTDTQYF. CDR3 DNA sequence: TGCACCAGCAGCCAATTCCTAGCGGCCGGCACAGATACGCAGTATTTT.

This chain connects TRBV11-2 to TRBJ2-7; a weak D match, TRBD2 (6 bases). This CDR3 comprises 14 residues. The ends were cut back, 3 bases at V and 2 bases at J, with 11 bases in the middle. Looked up from germline, CDR1 is SGHAT and CDR2 is FQNNGV. For the CDR3, the DNA is TGTGCCAGCAGCTTGGATAGCGGCGCCTACGAGCAGTACTTC. Its protein product is CASSLDSGAYEQYF.

This clone showed up just once. The CDR3 coding sequence is TGTGCCAGCACCCGCTGGGGATCACCCCTCCACTTT. Its protein is CASTRWGSPLHF. The chain couples TRBV7-9 to TRBJ1-6, with D hard to call. Germline-derived CDR1 and CDR2 are SEHNR and FQNEAQ (reference sequence). The CDR3 contains 12 residues. Between the trimmed V and J ends, which lost 7 bases and 10 bases, there was a span of 11 bases.

The chain links TRBV18 to TRBJ1-2; perhaps TRBD1 as D (5 bases). CDR1 and CDR2 from the germline V gene are KGHSH and LQKENI. This CDR3 is built from 14 residues. The V and J ends lost 6 bases and 5 bases respectively, with 16 bases between them. The CDR3 loop reads CASSPGREIYGYTF. The CDR3 nucleotides read TGTGCCAGCTCCCCGGGACGGGAAATTTATGGCTACACCTTC.

Points on this clone: The sample contains more than one DNA sequence encoding this CDR3. This chain links TRBV3-1 (or the pseudogene TRBV3-2) with TRBJ2-7, with no clear D. Germline CDR1 LGHDT, CDR2 YNNKEL (reference sequence). The CDR3 is 12 residues long. V was cut by 1 base and J by 4 bases, with 5 bases left in between. CDR3 DNA sequence: TGTGCCAGCAGCCAAGTCGCTTACGAGCAGTACTTC. This gives the protein CASSQVAYEQYF.

This chain connects TRBV3-1 (or the pseudogene TRBV3-2) to TRBJ1-3, with D tentatively TRBD1 (5 bases). The CDR3 sequence is 17 residues long. Trimming shortened V by 2 bases and J by 5 bases, and 19 bases separated the two germline ends. Looked up from germline, CDR1 is LGHDT and CDR2 is YNNKEL (reference sequence). CDR3 sequence reads: CASSQSLRRGPRNTIYF. In nucleotides, the CDR3 is TGTGCCAGCAGCCAATCCCTTCGCCGGGGCCCCAGAAACACCATATATTTT.

The V call is TRBV2, the J call TRBJ2-7; D possibly uses TRBD1 or TRBD2 (5 bases each). Germline V gives CDR1 SNHLY, CDR2 FYNNEI. The germline V and J ends were trimmed by 7 bases and 3 bases, with 13 bases remaining between them. The CDR3 is 13 residues long. The CDR3 DNA reads as TGTGCCAGCAAGAGGGGCGGTAACTACGAGCAGTACTTC. It codes for CASKRGGNYEQYF.

The chain uses TRBV6-6 and TRBJ1-2; D is possibly TRBD1 (5 bases). V lost 4 bases, J lost 4 bases, and 7 bases lay in between. The CDR3 extends over 12 amino acids. The germline V gene encodes CDR1 MNHNY and CDR2 SVGAGI (reference sequence). The CDR3 region is CASSFDSYGYTF. CDR3 DNA sequence: TGTGCCAGCAGTTTTGACAGCTATGGCTACACCTTC.

The J gene is TRBJ1-2, the V gene TRBV24-1, with a tentative D call TRBD1 (6 bases). The CDR3 runs to 12 residues. Between the trimmed V and J ends, which lost 5 bases and 7 bases, there was a span of 10 bases. Germline CDR1 KGHDR, CDR2 SFDVKD. Written as DNA, the CDR3 is TGTGCCACCAGTGCAGGGGTAACTGGCTACACCTTC. It translates to CATSAGVTGYTF.

The CDR3 DNA is TGTGCCAGCAGCTTGGAGCCCACCGGGGAGCTGTTTTTT. Its protein product is CASSLEPTGELFF. The chain is built from TRBV7-6 and TRBJ2-2; D unclear. Germline assignment: CDR1 SGHVS and CDR2 FNYEAQ. Trimming removed 3 bases at V and 4 bases at J, with 6 bases between. CDR3 length: 13 amino acids.

The chain recombines TRBV5-1 with TRBJ2-5, with D perhaps matching TRBD1 (6 bases). CDR1 and CDR2 (germline): SGHRS, YFSETQ. The CDR3 consists of 14 residues. Trimming shortened V by 0 bases and J by 1 base, and 7 bases separated the two germline ends. This CDR3 is CASSLGGPQETQYF. CDR3 nucleotides: TGCGCCAGCAGCTTGGGGGGGCCCCAAGAGACCCAGTACTTC. Complete variable domain (other parts from reference TRBV5-1 and TRBJ2-5): KAGVTQTPRYLIKTRGQQVTLSCSPISGHRSVSWYQQTPGQGLQFLFEYFSETQRNKGNFPGRFSGRQFSNSRSEMNVSTLELGDSALYLCASSLGGPQETQYFGPGTRLLVL.